This entry describes one T cell receptor beta chain. This sample was taken from a study of follicular helper T cells after annual influenza vaccination. Study-level information: Days 0, 7 and 28 post-vaccination were the blood draw times.

Sequencing of TCRB used Survey level resolution. Clones were sequenced by immunoSEQ multiplex PCR, and TCRdb holds only the in-frame ones, with some missing. The sample lists around 1,300 clones, 80% seen once, with approximately 7.7% in the top ten. As to time point: 2015-2016 season, 7 days after influenza vaccination. Before and after seasonal inactivated influenza vaccination, adults gave blood for sorting CD4 subsets for sequencing. Vaccine contraindications, substance abuse, HIV/AIDS, active malignancy and active illness excluded donors. V shed 1 base and J 8 bases; nucleotides not matched to a gene: 9. Germline-derived CDR1 and CDR2 are SGHNT and YENEEA. The CDR3 is 17 amino acids.

Sequencing was performed on CXCR5+ CD38+ circulating T follicular helper cells from blood, taken 7 days after influenza vaccination. Subset: circulating Tfh, non-naive CD4+CXCR5+PD-1+ (ICOS+CD38+ or ICOS-CD38-). The rearrangement links TRBV11-3 to TRBJ2-1, with 12 bases matching TRBD2. The clonotype originates from an adult who received the influenza vaccine. Here the CDR3 DNA reads TGTGCCAGCAGCTTAGGGGTACTAGCGGGGGGCCGGCATGAGCAGTTCTTC. This translates into CASSLGVLAGGRHEQFF.